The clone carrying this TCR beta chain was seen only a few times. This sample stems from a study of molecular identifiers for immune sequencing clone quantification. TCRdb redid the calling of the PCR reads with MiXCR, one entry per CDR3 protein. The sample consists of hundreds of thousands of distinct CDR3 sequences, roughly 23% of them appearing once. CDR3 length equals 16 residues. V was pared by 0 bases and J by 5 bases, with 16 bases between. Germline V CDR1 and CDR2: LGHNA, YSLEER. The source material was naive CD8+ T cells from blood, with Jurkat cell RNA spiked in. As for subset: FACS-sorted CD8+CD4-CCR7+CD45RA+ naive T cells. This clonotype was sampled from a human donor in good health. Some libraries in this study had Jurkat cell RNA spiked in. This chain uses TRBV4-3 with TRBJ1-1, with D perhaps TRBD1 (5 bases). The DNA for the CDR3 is TGCGCCAGCAGCCAAGACCGGGACTTTGGGGGGACTGAAGCTTTCTTT. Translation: CASSQDRDFGGTEAFF.